This TCR beta chain appears in the sequencing data of a study of blood T cell repertoires in COVID-19. Study-wide context: The United States, Italy and Spain supplied acute and convalescent COVID-19 samples.

This clone was detected ten times or more. Source study methods: Amplification of reference gene primers provided the estimated nucleated cell counts. Produced via immunoSEQ multiplex PCR; TCRdb's table is partial and in-frame only. V, J and clone size were drawn from that table, and D and trimming were deduced from the DNA. The table has about 220,000 clones, roughly four fifths seen once; the top ten hold roughly 2.3%. The specimen was peripheral blood. The sequence derives from a woman aged 55-70 years with acute or convalescent COVID-19.

CDR3 region: CASKSGDNSPLHF. For the CDR3, the DNA is TGTGCCAGCAAATCAGGGGATAATTCACCCCTCCACTTT. V gene TRBV6-6 combines with J gene TRBJ1-6, with D possibly being TRBD1 (6 bases). V was pared by 7 bases and J by 5 bases, with 9 bases between. Germline V gene sequence: CDR1 MNHNY, CDR2 SVGAGI (reference sequence). The CDR3 loop spans 13 amino acids.